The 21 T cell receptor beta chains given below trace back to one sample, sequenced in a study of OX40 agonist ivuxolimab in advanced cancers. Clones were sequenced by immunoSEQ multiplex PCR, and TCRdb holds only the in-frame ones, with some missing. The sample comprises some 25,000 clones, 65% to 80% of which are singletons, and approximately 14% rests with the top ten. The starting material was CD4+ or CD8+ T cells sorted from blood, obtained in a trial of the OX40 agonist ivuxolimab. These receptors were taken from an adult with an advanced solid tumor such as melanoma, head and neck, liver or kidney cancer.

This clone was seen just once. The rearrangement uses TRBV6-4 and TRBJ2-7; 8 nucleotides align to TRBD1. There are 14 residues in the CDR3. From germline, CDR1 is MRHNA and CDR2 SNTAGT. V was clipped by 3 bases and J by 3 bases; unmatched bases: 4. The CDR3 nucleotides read TGTGCCAGCAGTGAACAGGGGGGAAACTACGAGCAGTACTTC. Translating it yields CASSEQGGNYEQYF.

The chain's CDR3 is CASRAQGKAKNIQYF. CDR3 nucleotide sequence: TGTGCCAGCAGGGCCCAGGGGAAAGCCAAAAACATTCAGTACTTC. The chain recombines TRBV4-2 with TRBJ2-4; TRBD1 is a possible D gene (6 bases). The CDR3 is 15 residues long. CDR1 and CDR2 (germline): LGHNA, YNFKEQ. Trimming shortened V by 6 bases and J by 0 bases, and 12 bases separated the two germline ends.

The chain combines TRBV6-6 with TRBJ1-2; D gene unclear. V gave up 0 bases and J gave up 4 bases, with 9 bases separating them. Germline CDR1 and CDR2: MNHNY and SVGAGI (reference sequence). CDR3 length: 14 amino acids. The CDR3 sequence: CASSYSSHSYGYTF. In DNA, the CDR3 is TGTGCCAGCAGTTACTCGTCCCACTCCTATGGCTACACCTTC.

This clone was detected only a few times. The CDR3 sequence: CASSYNPGGGPYEQYF. For the CDR3, the DNA is TGTGCCAGCAGTTACAATCCCGGGGGGGGCCCCTACGAGCAGTACTTC. The rearrangement joins TRBV6-5 to TRBJ2-7; 8 bases match TRBD2. CDR1 is MNHEY, CDR2 SVGAGI, per germline. V was clipped by 2 bases and J by 2 bases; unmatched bases: 8. The CDR3 has 16 residues.

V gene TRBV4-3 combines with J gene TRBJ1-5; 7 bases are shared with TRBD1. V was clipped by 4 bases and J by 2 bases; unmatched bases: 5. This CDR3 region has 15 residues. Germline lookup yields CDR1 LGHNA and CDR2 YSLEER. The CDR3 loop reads CASSLTTGRNQPQHF. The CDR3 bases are TGCGCCAGCAGCCTGACGACAGGGCGCAATCAGCCCCAGCATTTT.

For the CDR3, the DNA is TGCGCCAGCAGCCCGACAACGGCGGCAGATACGCAGTATTTT. Residues: CASSPTTAADTQYF. The chain recombines TRBV4-3 with TRBJ2-3; D gene ambiguous. This CDR3 is 14 amino acids long. Trimming shortened V by 4 bases and J by 4 bases, and 12 bases separated the two germline ends. The V gene's germline CDR1 is LGHNA and CDR2 YSLEER.

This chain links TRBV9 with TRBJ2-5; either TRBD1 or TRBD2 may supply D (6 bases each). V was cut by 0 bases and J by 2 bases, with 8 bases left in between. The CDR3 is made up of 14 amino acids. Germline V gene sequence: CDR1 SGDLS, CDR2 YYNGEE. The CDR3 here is CASSVEGGQETQYF. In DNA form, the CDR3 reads TGTGCCAGCAGCGTAGAGGGGGGTCAAGAGACCCAGTACTTC.

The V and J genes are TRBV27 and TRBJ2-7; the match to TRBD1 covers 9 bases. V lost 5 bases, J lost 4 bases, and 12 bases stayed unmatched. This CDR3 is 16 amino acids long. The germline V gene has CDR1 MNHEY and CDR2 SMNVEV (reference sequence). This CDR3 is CASSTKTGGRFYEQYF. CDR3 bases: TGTGCCAGCAGTACCAAGACAGGGGGGAGGTTTTACGAGCAGTACTTC.

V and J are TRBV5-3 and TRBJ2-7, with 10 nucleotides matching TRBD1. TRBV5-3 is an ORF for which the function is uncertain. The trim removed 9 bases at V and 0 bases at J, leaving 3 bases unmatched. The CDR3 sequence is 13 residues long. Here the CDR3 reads CATRDRGSYEQYF. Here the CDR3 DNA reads TGTGCCACCAGGGACAGGGGCTCCTACGAGCAGTACTTC.

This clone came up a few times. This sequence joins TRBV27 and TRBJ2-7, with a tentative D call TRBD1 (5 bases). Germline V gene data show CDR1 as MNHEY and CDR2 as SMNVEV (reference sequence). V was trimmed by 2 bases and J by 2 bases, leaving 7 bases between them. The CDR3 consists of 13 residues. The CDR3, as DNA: TGTGCCAGCAGTTTAGGGGCAGCCTACGAGCAGTACTTC. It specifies CASSLGAAYEQYF.

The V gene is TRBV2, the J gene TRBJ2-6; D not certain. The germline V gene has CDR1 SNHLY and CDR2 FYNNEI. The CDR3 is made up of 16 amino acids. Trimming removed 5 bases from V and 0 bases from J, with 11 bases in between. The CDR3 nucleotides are TGTGCCAGCAGTCCGACACTCAGCTCTGGGGCCAACGTCCTGACTTTC. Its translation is CASSPTLSSGANVLTF.

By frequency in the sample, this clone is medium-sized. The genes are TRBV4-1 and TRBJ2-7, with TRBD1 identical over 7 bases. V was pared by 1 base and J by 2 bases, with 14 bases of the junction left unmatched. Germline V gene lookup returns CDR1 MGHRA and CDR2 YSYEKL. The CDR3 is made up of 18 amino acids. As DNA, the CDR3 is TGCGCCAGCAGCCAAGGTCCCTCCTCTCTAGACAGGGCCTACGAGCAGTACTTC. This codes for CASSQGPSSLDRAYEQYF.

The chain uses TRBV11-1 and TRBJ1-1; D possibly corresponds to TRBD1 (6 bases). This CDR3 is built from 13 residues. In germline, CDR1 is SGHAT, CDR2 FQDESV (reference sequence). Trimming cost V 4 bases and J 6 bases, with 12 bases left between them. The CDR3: CASSYGGQAEAFF. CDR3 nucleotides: TGTGCCAGCAGCTACGGGGGGCAGGCTGAAGCTTTCTTT.

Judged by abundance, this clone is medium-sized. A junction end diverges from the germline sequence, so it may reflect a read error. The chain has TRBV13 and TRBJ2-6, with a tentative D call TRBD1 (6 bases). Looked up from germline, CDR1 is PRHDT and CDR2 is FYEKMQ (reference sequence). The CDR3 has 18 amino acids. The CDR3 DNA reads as TGTGCCAGCAGCCCTCAGATGACAGGTATCTCTGGAGCCAACGTCCTGACTTTC. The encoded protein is CASSPQMTGISGANVLTF.

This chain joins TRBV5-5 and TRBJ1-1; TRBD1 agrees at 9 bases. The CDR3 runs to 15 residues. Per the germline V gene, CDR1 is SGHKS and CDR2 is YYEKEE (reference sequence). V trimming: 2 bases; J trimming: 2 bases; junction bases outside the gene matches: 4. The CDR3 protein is CASSLGTGLNTEAFF. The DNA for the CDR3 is TGTGCCAGCAGCTTAGGGACAGGGTTAAACACTGAAGCTTTCTTT.

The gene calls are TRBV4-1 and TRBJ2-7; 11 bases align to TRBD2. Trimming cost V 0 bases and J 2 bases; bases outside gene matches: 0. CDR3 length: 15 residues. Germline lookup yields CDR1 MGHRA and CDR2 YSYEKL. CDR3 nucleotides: TGCGCCAGCAGCCAAGATAGCGGGGGGGCCTACGAGCAGTACTTC. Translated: CASSQDSGGAYEQYF.

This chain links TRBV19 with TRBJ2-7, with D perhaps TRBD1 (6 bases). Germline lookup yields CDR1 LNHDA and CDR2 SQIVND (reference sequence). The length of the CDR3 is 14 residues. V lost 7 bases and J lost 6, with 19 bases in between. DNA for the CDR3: TGTGCCAGTACCGCCGAGGGGGATGCGGGCGAGCAGTACTTC. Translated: CASTAEGDAGEQYF.

CDR3 nucleotides: TGCGCCAGCACCCTAGGGGCGGACTCCTACAATGAGCAGTTCTTC. This encodes CASTLGADSYNEQFF. The chain has TRBV4-3 and TRBJ2-1; tentative D call: TRBD1 (5 bases). The CDR3 has 15 amino acids. V was shortened by 7 bases and J by 0 bases, with 13 bases between the two germline ends. Germline-derived CDR1 and CDR2 are LGHNA and YSLEER.

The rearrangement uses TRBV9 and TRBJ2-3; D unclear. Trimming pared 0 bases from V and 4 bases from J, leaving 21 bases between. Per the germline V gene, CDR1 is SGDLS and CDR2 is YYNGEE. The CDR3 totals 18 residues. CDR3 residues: CASSVGPMLGYTADTQYF. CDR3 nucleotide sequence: TGTGCCAGCAGCGTAGGCCCTATGCTGGGATATACGGCAGATACGCAGTATTTT.

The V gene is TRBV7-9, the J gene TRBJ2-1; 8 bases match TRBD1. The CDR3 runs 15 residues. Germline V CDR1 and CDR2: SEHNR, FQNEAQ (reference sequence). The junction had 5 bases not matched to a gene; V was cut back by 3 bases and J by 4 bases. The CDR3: CASSFPTGAYNEQFF. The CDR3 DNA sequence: TGTGCCAGCAGCTTCCCGACAGGGGCTTACAATGAGCAGTTCTTC.

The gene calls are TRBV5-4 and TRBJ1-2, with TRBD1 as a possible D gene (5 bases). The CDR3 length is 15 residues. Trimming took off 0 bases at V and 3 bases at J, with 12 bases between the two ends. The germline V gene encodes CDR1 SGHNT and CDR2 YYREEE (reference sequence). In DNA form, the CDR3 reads TGTGCCAGCAGCTTGGCTGGGACGGACTACTATGGCTACACCTTC. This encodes CASSLAGTDYYGYTF.